This T cell receptor (beta chain) comes out of a study of blood T cell repertoires in COVID-19 (dated by TCRdb to about 2020). Background for the entire study: The collaborator samples originated in the United States, Italy and Spain and spanned the acute and convalescent phases of COVID-19. HLA class I and class II types, where available, came from metadata supplied by the sample provider rather than from assay-based typing. The samples were drawn from two sources: the first 160 participants of the ongoing ImmuneRACE study, and 1,254 subjects contributed by 6 global collaborators. The material from the prospective study consisted of cDNA or gDNA derived from T cells, B-cell-depleted T cells, or PBMCs. The repertoires were released in a freely available public database meant as a resource for research on the immune response to SARS-CoV-2. The sample metadata nearly always contained a de-identified subject ID, COVID-19 status, age in years and sex. Subjects who had been exposed to COVID-19, were actively infected with it, or had recovered from it provided the deeply sampled blood TCRbeta repertoires that made up the dataset. Study-level results and caveats: How much clinical and demographic metadata was included differed by source and by participant, and the metadata was provided uncurated.

V is pared back by 3 bases and J by 5 bases, with 16 bases lying between the germline termini. CDR1 and CDR2 were assigned from the germline V gene as ENHRY and SYGVKD. The CDR3 has 15 amino acids, counting the end cysteine and phenylalanine. The sequence is cut down to CDR3 DNA, 45 bases in frame from base 1. TCRbeta CDR3 regions were amplified from genomic DNA by means of the immunoSEQ Assay, a bias-controlled multiplex PCR. The published analysis was carried out like this. Nucleated cell counts per sample were estimated from amplification of reference gene primers within the assay. To quantify the absolute abundance of each unique TCRbeta CDR3 rearrangement, sequence reads were collapsed and filtered. For each sample, productive Simpson clonality was calculated by taking the square root of Simpson's diversity index across productive rearrangements. TCRdb retrieved this table from immuneACCESS and kept in-frame rearrangements only. Not all clones are present; in checked studies, unresolved V genes account for under half, and no reason is known for the remainder. That table furnishes V, J and clone size, whereas the DNA furnished D and trimming. The sample has more than 25,000 clones on record, roughly 87% of them singletons. Of the sample, over 0.95% is held by the ten largest clones.

Collaborating institutions collected whole blood in K2EDTA tubes following their own protocols. For TCRbeta analysis, collaborators shipped samples in one of three forms: frozen whole blood, isolated PBMCs, or DNA extracted from either of those sample types. The table lists this clone with a few counts. The antigen it recognizes is unknown. Base qualities were left out, and no much larger clone turns up one base away. The sequenced material came from peripheral blood. The origin of this receptor is a man between 65 and 85 years old with active or convalescent COVID-19. The chain is assembled from TRBV10-3 and TRBJ1-1; the D gene is perhaps TRBD1, on 5 matching bases. The DNA sequence is as follows: TGTGCCATCAGTGACGGACCTCGGAGGGGTACTGAAGCTTTCTTT. Translated, it gives CAISDGPRRGTEAFF.